The 28 T cell receptor beta chains listed next were all sequenced from one sample in a study of cytomegalovirus exposure and HLA in healthy donors. The PCR had 60 Vbeta and 13 Jbeta primers. Produced via immunoSEQ multiplex PCR; TCRdb's table is partial and in-frame only. The sample shows roughly 100,000 clones, 65% to 90% of them seen only once. Material for sequencing was PBMCs. These receptors came from a man aged 50-59 years in good health and CMV-seronegative.

In DNA, the CDR3 is TGTGCCATCAGTGAGTCTACGAGCGGGGGGGGTGATGAGCAGTTCTTC. Its translation is CAISESTSGGGDEQFF. The J gene is TRBJ2-1, the V gene TRBV10-3, with TRBD2 matching over 10 bases. Trimming took 0 bases from V and 8 from J; bases not matched to a gene: 7. The CDR3 loop spans 16 amino acids. Germline V gene lookup returns CDR1 ENHRY and CDR2 SYGVKD.

The chain combines TRBV5-8 with TRBJ1-5; D uncertain. There are 12 residues in the CDR3. V lost 4 bases and J 7 bases, leaving 9 bases between the germline ends. The germline gives CDR1 SGHTS, CDR2 YDEGEE. For the CDR3, the DNA is TGTGCCAGCAGCCTCCGGAGCCAGCCCCAGCATTTT. The encoded protein is CASSLRSQPQHF.

The chain carries TRBV30 and TRBJ1-4, with D perhaps matching TRBD1 (6 bases). CDR1 and CDR2 from the germline V gene are GTSNPN and SVGIG (reference sequence). The CDR3 has 13 amino acids. The V end was cut by 3 bases, the J end by 7 bases, with 12 bases between. The CDR3 here is CAWRRTEVEKLFF. CDR3 nucleotide sequence: TGTGCCTGGAGAAGGACAGAAGTTGAAAAACTGTTTTTT. Looking up the rest from reference TRBV30 and TRBJ1-4 gives the full variable domain: SQTIHQWPATLVQPVGSPLSLECTVEGTSNPNLYWYRQAAGRGLQLLFYSVGIGQISSEVPQNLSASRPQDRQFILSSKKLLLSDSGFYLCAWRRTEVEKLFFGSGTQLSVL.

This sequence joins TRBV14 and TRBJ2-1; maybe TRBD2 (6 bases). Germline values: CDR1 SGHDN, CDR2 FVKESK. The V gene lost 4 bases and the J gene lost 2 bases, with 15 bases spanning the gap. There are 16 residues in the CDR3. The CDR3 coding sequence is TGTGCCAGCAGCCTCCCCCCGGCGGGGCCCTACAATGAGCAGTTCTTC. Translated: CASSLPPAGPYNEQFF.

V is TRBV5-6 and J is TRBJ2-7; D is unclear. Looked up from germline, CDR1 is SGHDT and CDR2 is YYEEEE. V gave up 4 bases and J gave up 3 bases, with 26 bases separating them. CDR3 length: 18 residues. CDR3 nucleotides: TGTGCCAGCAGCCCTGTCGTGTCTACGACTCGGTGGATCTACGAGCAGTACGTC. Its protein product is CASSPVVSTTRWIYEQYV.

This chain connects TRBV7-9 to TRBJ2-7; 12 bases map to TRBD1. CDR3 size: 16 residues. With 4 bases clipped from V and 7 bases from J, the junction kept 11 bases outside the gene matches. Germline V gene data show CDR1 as SEHNR and CDR2 as FQNEAQ (reference sequence). As DNA, the CDR3 is TGTGCCAGCAGCTCCACCGGGACAGGGGGCCGCTGGGAGCAGTACTTC. Translated, it gives CASSSTGTGGRWEQYF. The variable domain in full, completed from reference TRBV7-9 and TRBJ2-7, reads DTGVSQNPRHKITKRGQNVTFRCDPISEHNRLYWYRQTLGQGPEFLTYFQNEAQLEKSRLLSDRFSAERPKGSFSTLEIQRTEQGDSAMYLCASSSTGTGGRWEQYFGPGTRLTVT.

In this sample, this clone turned up a few times. The chain joins TRBV19 to TRBJ2-3, with 11 bases lining up with TRBD2. The germline CDR1 and CDR2 sequences are LNHDA and SQIVND (reference sequence). CDR3 size: 16 residues. V shed 3 bases and J 6 bases; nucleotides not matched to a gene: 8. As DNA, the CDR3 is TGTGCCAGTAGTATCAGATTAGCGGGGGGGCCGGATACGCAGTATTTT. Amino acid sequence: CASSIRLAGGPDTQYF.

V is TRBV7-9 and J is TRBJ2-1, with 9 bases fitting TRBD2. Germline V lookup: CDR1 SEHNR, CDR2 FQNEAQ (reference sequence). The CDR3 is 14 residues long. After removal of 2 bases from V and 15 bases from J, the junction contained 11 bases not matched to a gene. CDR3 protein: CASSLLLAGGPTFF. The CDR3 DNA is TGTGCCAGCAGCTTACTTCTGGCGGGGGGGCCTACGTTCTTC. The full variable domain, its missing parts supplied by reference TRBV7-9 and TRBJ2-1, is DTGVSQNPRHKITKRGQNVTFRCDPISEHNRLYWYRQTLGQGPEFLTYFQNEAQLEKSRLLSDRFSAERPKGSFSTLEIQRTEQGDSAMYLCASSLLLAGGPTFFGPGTRLTVL.

This chain's CDR3 is CASSSSLGTGYEETQYF. In DNA form, the CDR3 reads TGTGCCAGCAGCTCGTCCTTAGGGACAGGGTACGAAGAGACCCAGTACTTC. The chain couples TRBV11-1 to TRBJ2-5; 9 nucleotides line up with TRBD1. Germline assignment: CDR1 SGHAT and CDR2 FQDESV (reference sequence). Losses at the gene ends were 4 bases for V and 3 bases for J; bases not matched to a gene: 12. The CDR3 sequence is 17 residues long.

This clone was recorded a few times. This chain uses TRBV7-2 with TRBJ2-2, with TRBD2 matching over 10 bases. V trimming: 5 bases; J trimming: 6 bases; junction bases outside the gene matches: 6. The CDR3 totals 15 residues. Germline CDR1 SGHTA, CDR2 FQGNSA. In DNA, the CDR3 is TGTGCCAGCAGCATAAGCGGGGGGGTTTCCGGGGAGCTGTTTTTT. It translates to CASSISGGVSGELFF.

This chain uses TRBV10-3 with TRBJ1-2; D gene unclear. The CDR3 has 14 amino acids. The V end was cut by 9 bases, the J end by 0 bases, with 14 bases between. Germline CDR1 is ENHRY and CDR2 is SYGVKD. The CDR3 nucleotides are TGTGCCATTTCACAGCCTCTATCTAACTATGGCTACACCTTC. Translated, it gives CAISQPLSNYGYTF.

In its sample, this clone was seen a few times. V and J are TRBV25-1 and TRBJ1-5, with a weak D call TRBD1 (5 bases). The ends were cut back, 1 base at V and 3 bases at J, with 7 bases in the middle. This CDR3 comprises 14 residues. Germline values: CDR1 MGHDK, CDR2 SYGVNS. CDR3 DNA sequence: TGTGCCAGCAGTGAATGGGGGGACAATCAGCCCCAGCATTTT. Its translation: CASSEWGDNQPQHF.

This rearrangement joins TRBV18 to TRBJ1-5; D gene uncertain. The germline gives CDR1 KGHSH, CDR2 LQKENI. This CDR3 has 14 residues. V was shortened by 2 bases and J by 4 bases, with 9 bases between the two germline ends. CDR3: CASSPELRNQPQHF. The CDR3 nucleotides read TGTGCCAGCTCACCAGAGCTACGAAATCAGCCCCAGCATTTT.

This clone is a singleton in its sample. The gene calls are TRBV9 and TRBJ2-7, with a possible D match to TRBD1 (5 bases). The CDR3 runs to 15 residues. V shed 3 bases and J shed 2 bases, with 15 bases lying between them. Germline values: CDR1 SGDLS, CDR2 YYNGEE. The CDR3 DNA reads TGTGCCAGCAGCGCGTTGGGGTCAGGGACCTACGAGCAGTACTTC. It encodes CASSALGSGTYEQYF.

The rearrangement uses TRBV18 and TRBJ2-1; TRBD1 matches at 8 bases. The CDR3 extends over 13 amino acids. Losses at the gene ends were 4 bases for V and 9 bases for J; bases not matched to a gene: 5. Germline CDR1 is KGHSH and CDR2 is LQKENI. The CDR3 spells CASSLGTGFEQFF. As DNA, the CDR3 is TGTGCCAGCTCACTTGGGACAGGCTTTGAGCAGTTCTTC.

V gene TRBV11-2 combines with J gene TRBJ2-3, with TRBD2 identical over 9 bases. The CDR3 spans 16 residues. V trimming: 5 bases; J trimming: 2 bases; junction bases outside the gene matches: 8. CDR1 SGHAT and CDR2 FQNNGV come from the germline V gene. The chain's CDR3 is CASSLLSGGTTDTQYF. CDR3 nucleotide sequence: TGTGCCAGCAGCCTCCTTAGCGGGGGAACCACAGATACGCAGTATTTT.

The chain links TRBV28 to TRBJ1-3; D uncertain. From germline, CDR1 is MDHEN and CDR2 SYDVKM. The V end lost 2 bases, the J end lost 8 bases, and 22 bases lay between the germline ends. The CDR3 loop spans 17 amino acids. The CDR3 spells CASSLVREEILRHTIYF. CDR3 DNA: TGTGCCAGCAGTTTAGTGAGGGAAGAAATTCTTAGACACACCATATATTTT.

The chain has TRBV7-9 and TRBJ2-7, with D possibly being TRBD2 (6 bases). The V gene's germline CDR1 is SEHNR and CDR2 FQNEAQ (reference sequence). There are 12 residues in the CDR3. V lost 5 bases and J lost 5, with 10 bases in between. This CDR3 reads CASSARRDEQYF. The DNA of the CDR3 is TGTGCCAGCAGCGCGAGGAGGGACGAGCAGTACTTC.

The rearrangement uses TRBV6-5 and TRBJ2-7; tentatively, D is TRBD2 (6 bases). Trimming took 5 bases from V and 5 from J, leaving 13 bases between them. The CDR3 runs 13 residues. Germline CDR1 reads MNHEY; CDR2 reads SVGAGI. In DNA, the CDR3 is TGTGCCAGCAGTATACCCGGGGGTGACGAGCAGTACTTC. Its translation is CASSIPGGDEQYF.

In this sample, this clone turned up a few times. The chain recombines TRBV7-6 with TRBJ2-6, with D tentatively TRBD2 (5 bases). Germline values: CDR1 SGHVS, CDR2 FNYEAQ. CDR3 length equals 18 residues. V was trimmed by 0 bases and J by 4 bases, leaving 16 bases between them. The CDR3 sequence: CASSLADRGPLGANVLTF. CDR3 in DNA: TGTGCCAGCAGCTTAGCAGACCGGGGTCCTCTAGGGGCCAACGTCCTGACTTTC.

The rearrangement joins TRBV5-1 to TRBJ1-3; 9 bases line up with TRBD1. The ends lost 2 bases at V and 0 bases at J; junction bases unmatched: 6. Germline loops: CDR1 SGHRS, CDR2 YFSETQ. The CDR3 runs 17 residues. The CDR3: CASSFGQGSNSGNTIYF. In DNA, the CDR3 is TGCGCCAGCAGCTTTGGACAGGGGTCCAACTCTGGAAACACCATATATTTT.

This chain joins TRBV7-9 and TRBJ2-7; weak D call: TRBD1 (5 bases). The CDR3 extends over 13 amino acids. Trimming took off 5 bases at V and 6 bases at J, with 14 bases between the two ends. The germline V gene has CDR1 SEHNR and CDR2 FQNEAQ (reference sequence). The CDR3 is CASSQGAAFEQYF. DNA for the CDR3: TGTGCCAGCAGCCAAGGGGCAGCGTTCGAGCAGTACTTC.

This sequence joins TRBV11-2 and TRBJ2-3; 7 bases match TRBD1. Germline V gene sequence: CDR1 SGHAT, CDR2 FQNNGV. J gave up 4 bases and V 1 base, and 8 bases lay outside the gene matches. The CDR3 extends over 16 amino acids. The CDR3 here is CASSLVLGGIADTQYF. CDR3 coding DNA: TGTGCCAGCAGCTTAGTGCTAGGGGGCATCGCAGATACGCAGTATTTT.

This clone was counted a single time. The V gene is TRBV5-4, the J gene TRBJ1-6; perhaps TRBD1 as D (5 bases). This CDR3 has 17 residues. CDR1 SGHNT and CDR2 YYREEE come from the germline V gene (reference sequence). V was shortened by 4 bases and J by 6 bases, with 20 bases between the two germline ends. The CDR3 coding sequence is TGTGCCAGCAGCCCGCCAGGTCGGCCCCAGGGTAATTCACCCCTCCACTTT. Translated, it gives CASSPPGRPQGNSPLHF.

The chain carries TRBV5-4 and TRBJ2-7; 7 bases line up with TRBD1. The CDR3 spans 14 residues. Germline trimming cut 4 bases from V and 6 bases from J; bases unmatched to any gene: 10. Germline CDR1 is SGHNT and CDR2 is YYREEE (reference sequence). Here the CDR3 reads CASSAGTDKLEQYF. In nucleotides, the CDR3 is TGTGCCAGCAGCGCCGGGACAGATAAGCTCGAGCAGTACTTC.

The chain links TRBV5-4 to TRBJ2-5; D not certain. V was cut by 3 bases and J by 0 bases, with 9 bases left in between. The CDR3 spans 14 residues. CDR1 is SGHNT, CDR2 YYREEE, per germline (reference sequence). The CDR3 DNA sequence: TGTGCCAGCAGCTCGACAAAGAACCAAGAGACCCAGTACTTC. Translation gives CASSSTKNQETQYF.

The chain is built from TRBV4-1 and TRBJ2-3; the match to TRBD2 covers 8 bases. The germline CDR1 and CDR2 sequences are MGHRA and YSYEKL. J gave up 0 bases and V 3 bases, and 14 bases lay outside the gene matches. The CDR3 spans 19 residues. CDR3 bases: TGCGCCAGCAGCCAGGACCGGAGGGTAGCGGGGTTTAGCACAGATACGCAGTATTTT. Residues: CASSQDRRVAGFSTDTQYF.

The J gene is TRBJ2-3, the V gene TRBV9; no definite D call. V lost 4 bases and J 5 bases, leaving 17 bases between the germline ends. The CDR3 length is 15 residues. The germline CDR1 and CDR2 sequences are SGDLS and YYNGEE. CDR3 region: CASSPHTGDLDTQYF. The CDR3 DNA reads as TGTGCCAGCAGCCCCCACACCGGAGATTTAGATACGCAGTATTTT.